This T cell receptor beta chain was documented in a study of neurological immune-mediated disorders. Findings and caveats of the study: Expansion of TCR clones was greatest in HTLV-1-associated myelopathy and smallest in multiple sclerosis, where it fell below that of healthy controls. CDR3 amino acid sequences of expanded clones were not shared across subjects, a result suggesting private repertoires in all groups.

This clonotype was detected many times. Its antigen is unknown. Time point given: technical triplicate 3. PBMCs stored at -80 C, 2 million in total, were the source of the unsorted libraries. CDR3 length: 16 residues. Germline CDR1 is KGHDR and CDR2 is SFDVKD. V was shortened by 3 bases and J by 0 bases, with 12 bases between the two germline ends. The cDNA came from 5'RACE with 10-nucleotide random UMIs. Each CDR3 protein gets one entry after TCRdb re-called the 5' RACE reads with MiXCR. The sample contains approximately 40,000 distinct CDR3 sequences, around a fifth of which appear only once. This TCR was recovered from a man aged 55-75 years with HTLV-1-associated myelopathy (HAM/TSP). The chain links TRBV24-1 to TRBJ2-3; no firm D call. Sequenced material: PBMCs. In nucleotides, the CDR3 is TGTGCCACCAGTGATCGGACGCAGACTAGCACAGATACGCAGTATTTT. The encoded protein is CATSDRTQTSTDTQYF.